Below, one T cell receptor beta chain is given with its context. The sample is drawn from a study of control samples from healthy donors and cancer patients. The CDR3 totals 15 residues. Germline assignment: CDR1 SEHNR and CDR2 FQNEAQ (reference sequence). V lost 2 bases and J lost 4, with 12 bases in between. Method: immunoSEQ multiplex PCR; TCRdb's copy keeps in-frame clones and lacks some. The sample includes 100,000 to 150,000 clones, 85% to 95% of them seen just once. This TCR was recovered from a man aged 18 to 30 in good health. J is TRBJ1-3 and V is TRBV7-9; D unclear. Sample: blood. The DNA of the CDR3 is TGTGCCAGCAGCTTATCCCGGACGGGAGGAAACACCATATATTTT. This gives the protein CASSLSRTGGNTIYF. Together with reference TRBV7-9 and TRBJ1-3, the CDR3 gives the full variable domain: DTGVSQNPRHKITKRGQNVTFRCDPISEHNRLYWYRQTLGQGPEFLTYFQNEAQLEKSRLLSDRFSAERPKGSFSTLEIQRTEQGDSAMYLCASSLSRTGGNTIYFGEGSWLTVV.